This T cell receptor beta chain is from a study of regulatory T cells in long-lasting Graves disease. General study results and limits: Patients with persistent disease shared 2,500 or so public clonotypes, outpacing the roughly 950 shared by new patients.

The CDR3 extends over 15 amino acids. V lost 0 bases to trimming and J lost 5 bases, with 16 bases between them. The V gene's germline CDR1 is DFQATT and CDR2 SNEGSKA (reference sequence). Time point in this sample: persistent/refractory GD, antithyroid drugs over 5 years with positive TRAb. PBMC-derived RNA was used for the TCR library. The EDTA tubes were filled with around 8.1 milliliters of drawn peripheral blood. This clonotype was counted only a few times. As yet, its antigen is unknown. Arm-PCR of CDR3 regions and iRepertoire HTBI primers were the basis on which TCR beta libraries were built. In the authors' workflow: Among the samples, 60 or so TRBV and 14 TRBJ segments were identified. MiXCR, run by TCRdb on the multiplex PCR reads, gives a single entry per CDR3 protein. What appears here as the V and J calls and clone size reflects TCRdb's work, not the paper's. The sample consists of roughly 500,000 distinct CDR3 sequences, roughly 22% of them appearing once.

J is TRBJ2-5 and V is TRBV20-1, with D perhaps matching TRBD2 (5 bases). The sequencing here drew on peripheral blood mononuclear cells (PBMCs), taken when the disease was refractory, from a patient treated with antithyroid drugs. The sequence was obtained from a female donor with Graves disease. The CDR3 DNA sequence: TGCAGTGCTAGAGATATTAGGGTTTGGGAGGAGACCCAGTACTTC. Its protein is CSARDIRVWEETQYF.